The 23 T cell receptor beta chains below all came from one sample that was sequenced in a study of blood T cells in healthy people across ages. Primers used in a second PCR of roughly 7 to 12 cycles were a sample-barcoded 5' primer and a J-beta primer mix. TCRdb re-derived calls from the 5' RACE reads in MiXCR, one entry per CDR3 protein. The sample yields about 1.1 million distinct CDR3 sequences, about two fifths seen once. Sample: blood. These receptor sequences come from a man aged 18 to 29 in good health.

This clonotype was picked up many times. The chain carries TRBV29-1 and TRBJ1-2; a possible D gene is TRBD1 (6 bases). The CDR3 length is 10 residues. CDR1 and CDR2 (germline): SQVTM, ANQGSEA. V dropped 7 bases and J dropped 10 bases, with 13 bases sitting between them. CDR3: CSARSGDYTF. The CDR3 DNA follows: TGCAGCGCCCGTTCAGGGGACTACACCTTC.

This clonotype was observed a few times. The chain combines TRBV5-1 with TRBJ2-7; D gene uncertain. This CDR3 region has 14 residues. Germline V gene sequence: CDR1 SGHRS, CDR2 YFSETQ. The V gene lost 0 bases and the J gene lost 3 bases, with 10 bases spanning the gap. The CDR3 nucleotides are TGCGCCAGCAGCTTGGCCCCGACCGACTACGAGCAGTACTTC. Protein: CASSLAPTDYEQYF. Together with reference TRBV5-1 and TRBJ2-7, the CDR3 gives the full variable domain: KAGVTQTPRYLIKTRGQQVTLSCSPISGHRSVSWYQQTPGQGLQFLFEYFSETQRNKGNFPGRFSGRQFSNSRSEMNVSTLELGDSALYLCASSLAPTDYEQYFGPGTRLTVT.

The chain recombines TRBV5-8 with TRBJ1-5, with unresolved D. V was pared by 1 base and J by 0 bases, with 14 bases between. The CDR3 has 17 amino acids. Germline values: CDR1 SGHTS, CDR2 YDEGEE. The CDR3 DNA reads TGTGCCAGCAGCTTGTCCTGGGCAACGTATAGCAATCAGCCCCAGCATTTT. Residues: CASSLSWATYSNQPQHF.

This clonotype was recorded once. The junction does not match germline at one end; this may be a read error. Here the CDR3 reads CPSSQSGRGGYGYTF. In DNA form, the CDR3 reads TGTCCCAGCAGCCAAAGTGGGCGAGGGGGGTATGGCTACACCTTC. The V and J genes are TRBV4-2 and TRBJ1-2; possible D gene TRBD1, 6 bases. Germline CDR1 LGHNA, CDR2 YNFKEQ. CDR3 length equals 15 residues.

The chain uses TRBV5-8 and TRBJ2-3, with 9 nucleotides matching TRBD2. V was clipped by 0 bases and J by 2 bases; unmatched bases: 4. Per the germline V gene, CDR1 is SGHTS and CDR2 is YDEGEE. The CDR3 spans 16 residues. The CDR3 DNA reads as TGTGCCAGCAGCTTGGAGGGACTAGCCAACACAGATACGCAGTATTTT. Translation: CASSLEGLANTDTQYF.

This clonotype has a handful of counts. The rearrangement joins TRBV4-3 to TRBJ2-6; D gene unclear. Germline V CDR1 and CDR2: LGHNA, YSLEER. V dropped 0 bases and J dropped 6 bases, with 6 bases sitting between them. The CDR3 length is 14 residues. The CDR3, as DNA: TGCGCCAGCAGCCAAGATCGAGTGGCCAACGTCCTGACTTTC. Translation gives CASSQDRVANVLTF.

The chain joins TRBV4-2 to TRBJ2-3, with TRBD1 matching 10 bases. V shed 3 bases and J 0 bases; nucleotides not matched to a gene: 3. This CDR3 contains 16 residues. In germline, CDR1 is LGHNA, CDR2 YNFKEQ. The CDR3 here is CASSQTGGRSTDTQYF. CDR3 DNA sequence: TGTGCCAGCAGCCAGACAGGGGGCCGAAGCACAGATACGCAGTATTTT.

This clonotype turned up a few times. This chain uses TRBV27 with TRBJ2-1; possibly TRBD1 or TRBD2 for D (5 bases each). The V and J ends lost 5 bases and 10 bases respectively, with 18 bases between them. The CDR3 has 14 residues. Germline V lookup: CDR1 MNHEY, CDR2 SMNVEV (reference sequence). DNA for the CDR3: TGTGCCAGCAGTCCCTCGGGGACGAACTTAGAGCAGTTCTTC. Translating gives CASSPSGTNLEQFF.

This CDR3 is CASTTGTAPYNEQYF. CDR3 coding DNA: TGTGCCAGCACCACCGGGACAGCTCCTTACAATGAGCAGTACTTC. The chain couples TRBV28 to TRBJ2-1; TRBD1 matches at 7 bases. The J call is in doubt because the DNA end fits TRBJ2-7 better. Looked up from germline, CDR1 is MDHEN and CDR2 is SYDVKM. This CDR3 region has 15 residues.

This clonotype was found once. CDR3 in amino acids: CASSEAGLVALGNTEAFF. DNA of the CDR3: TGTGCCAGCAGTGAAGCAGGTCTGGTTGCATTGGGGAACACTGAAGCTTTCTTT. The chain joins TRBV6-1 to TRBJ1-1; unclear D gene. The CDR3 sequence is 18 residues long. Germline lookup yields CDR1 MNHNS and CDR2 SASEGT. Trimming took off 0 bases at V and 1 base at J, with 18 bases between the two ends.

This clonotype has only a few counts. The chain employs TRBV6-5 and TRBJ1-1; D is perhaps TRBD1 (5 bases). There are 16 residues in the CDR3. Germline V CDR1 and CDR2: MNHEY, SVGAGI. V lost 0 bases and J lost 5, with 16 bases in between. CDR3 region: CASSYSPWGGSTEAFF. CDR3 DNA: TGTGCCAGCAGTTACTCCCCGTGGGGGGGATCGACTGAAGCTTTCTTT.

CDR3 coding DNA: TGTGCCAGCAGTTACTCCCAATGGGACACCCCTCCGAACACCGGGGAGCTGTTTTTT. Translating gives CASSYSQWDTPPNTGELFF. The chain has TRBV6-5 and TRBJ2-2, with a tentative D call TRBD1 (6 bases). Germline V gene lookup returns CDR1 MNHEY and CDR2 SVGAGI. V lost 0 bases and J lost 0, with 17 bases in between. The CDR3 is 19 residues long.

About this clonotype itself: The junction departs from germline at one end; a sequencing error may be responsible. The chain links TRBV27 to TRBJ1-2; D may be TRBD1 (5 bases). The CDR3 contains 17 residues. CDR1 and CDR2 from the germline V gene are MNHEY and SMNVEV (reference sequence). The DNA of the CDR3 is TGTGCCAGCACCCCTTTTCTTTCCGGGACGGGGTGGGATGGCTGCACCTTC. It codes for CASTPFLSGTGWDGCTF.

This chain links TRBV6-6 with TRBJ2-2, with D tentatively TRBD2 (7 bases). Germline values: CDR1 MNHNY, CDR2 SVGAGI (reference sequence). There are 15 residues in the CDR3. The V end lost 6 bases, the J end lost 0 bases, and 11 bases lay between the germline ends. This chain's CDR3 is CASRAGQANTGELFF. DNA for the CDR3: TGTGCCAGCAGAGCGGGACAAGCGAACACCGGGGAGCTGTTTTTT.

This chain joins TRBV9 and TRBJ1-1; D is uncertain. Germline V gives CDR1 SGDLS, CDR2 YYNGEE. V gave up 4 bases and J gave up 1 base, with 14 bases separating them. This CDR3 comprises 15 residues. In DNA form, the CDR3 reads TGTGCCAGCAGCCCGTCGAGGATGGGGAACACTGAAGCTTTCTTT. Its translation is CASSPSRMGNTEAFF. The variable domain in full, completed from reference TRBV9 and TRBJ1-1, reads DSGVTQTPKHLITATGQRVTLRCSPRSGDLSVYWYQQSLDQGLQFLIQYYNGEERAKGNILERFSAQQFPDLHSELNLSSLELGDSALYFCASSPSRMGNTEAFFGQGTRLTVV.

CDR3: CAISVGLFTTDTQYF. CDR3 sequence (DNA): TGTGCCATCAGTGTCGGACTTTTCACCACAGATACGCAGTATTTT. V is TRBV10-3 and J is TRBJ2-3; D is possibly TRBD2 (5 bases). Germline values: CDR1 ENHRY, CDR2 SYGVKD. This CDR3 contains 15 residues. Trimming took 4 bases from V and 2 from J, leaving 13 bases between them.

There are a few counts of this clonotype. The chain uses TRBV12-3 or TRBV12-4 and TRBJ2-4; 7 bases agree with TRBD1. CDR3 length equals 15 residues. J gave up 7 bases and V 5 bases, and 11 bases lay outside the gene matches. The CDR3 loop reads CASSSEGGAWNIQYF. CDR3 bases: TGTGCCAGCAGTAGCGAAGGGGGCGCGTGGAACATTCAGTACTTC.

This clonotype was seen more than once but under ten times. This chain joins TRBV7-9 and TRBJ1-2, with a tentative D call TRBD1 (6 bases). Germline V gene data show CDR1 as SEHNR and CDR2 as FQNEAQ (reference sequence). Trimming removed 5 bases at V and 7 bases at J, with 17 bases between. This CDR3 is built from 14 residues. Here the CDR3 reads CASSAQVGGTGYTF. The DNA of the CDR3 is TGTGCCAGCAGCGCCCAGGTAGGGGGGACTGGCTACACCTTC. Filled out from reference TRBV7-9 and TRBJ1-2, the complete variable domain reads DTGVSQNPRHKITKRGQNVTFRCDPISEHNRLYWYRQTLGQGPEFLTYFQNEAQLEKSRLLSDRFSAERPKGSFSTLEIQRTEQGDSAMYLCASSAQVGGTGYTFGSGTRLTVV.

This clonotype was detected only a few times. This rearrangement joins TRBV12-3 or TRBV12-4 to TRBJ1-6; D is unclear. The CDR3 runs 15 residues. V gave up 4 bases and J gave up 9 bases, with 16 bases separating them. CDR3 residues: CASSYGTPFGSPLHF. The CDR3 nucleotides read TGTGCCAGCAGTTATGGAACGCCCTTTGGTTCACCCCTCCACTTT.

This clonotype was recorded only once. A single base separates this from a much larger clone, so it may be a read error. The V and J genes are TRBV20-1 and TRBJ2-1; no clear D. The CDR3 totals 11 residues. The V gene lost 0 bases and the J gene lost 13 bases, with 10 bases spanning the gap. Germline values: CDR1 DFQATT, CDR2 SNEGSKA (reference sequence). The CDR3: CSARDSETQFF. DNA of the CDR3: TGCAGTGCTAGAGATAGTGAGACCCAGTTCTTC.

This clonotype was picked up a small number of times. This sequence joins TRBV9 and TRBJ1-2, with 9 bases that match TRBD1. The CDR3 loop spans 15 amino acids. J was trimmed by 2 bases and V by 6 bases; bases with no gene match: 8. Germline V gene data show CDR1 as SGDLS and CDR2 as YYNGEE. CDR3 region: CASTPPGTGNYGYTF. The CDR3 DNA reads as TGTGCCAGCACCCCTCCCGGGACAGGGAACTATGGCTACACCTTC.

The CDR3 sequence: CASSLGDRLYQPQHF. CDR3 DNA: TGTGCCAGCAGCTTGGGGGACAGGCTTTATCAGCCCCAGCATTTT. J is TRBJ1-5 and V is TRBV7-2; 8 positions agree with TRBD1. The germline gives CDR1 SGHTA, CDR2 FQGNSA. CDR3 size: 15 residues. The V segment lost 3 bases and the J segment 5 bases; nucleotides outside the gene matches: 6.

The CDR3 sequence is CSASLGPGLAAYEQYF. In nucleotides, the CDR3 is TGCAGTGCTAGTTTGGGACCCGGACTAGCGGCCTACGAGCAGTACTTC. The V gene is TRBV20-1, the J gene TRBJ2-7; 10 bases match TRBD2. Germline V CDR1 and CDR2: DFQATT, SNEGSKA (reference sequence). The CDR3 runs 16 residues. V was clipped by 3 bases and J by 2 bases; unmatched bases: 10.